Each of the 12 T cell receptor beta chains below was sequenced from the same sample in a study of Graves' ophthalmopathy and Graves' hyperthyroidism. RNA transcripts were the source from which TCR beta CDR3 regions were amplified. Investigators did first-round RT-PCR with HTBI primers, then second-round multiplex PCR. TCRdb recomputed calls from the multiplex PCR reads with MiXCR, one row per CDR3 protein. The sample lists 620,000 or so distinct CDR3 sequences, 22% occurring once. What was sequenced was peripheral blood. Receptors originate from a woman aged 18-30 years with stable Graves' hyperthyroidism. Some clones in this sample may be carry-over from other donors' samples.

In this sample, this clonotype turned up many times. The V and J genes are TRBV4-2 and TRBJ2-7, with D possibly TRBD1 on 6 matching bases. In germline, CDR1 is LGHNA, CDR2 YNFKEQ. The CDR3 has 13 residues. The germline V and J ends were trimmed by 4 bases and 2 bases, with 9 bases remaining between them. Here the CDR3 reads CASSPRTAYEQYF. In DNA, the CDR3 is TGTGCCAGCAGCCCCCGGACAGCCTACGAGCAGTACTTC.

The CDR3 here is CASSPGQGETGELFF. The CDR3 DNA follows: TGTGCCAGCTCACCTGGACAGGGAGAGACCGGGGAGCTGTTTTTT. The chain links TRBV18 to TRBJ2-2; 8 nucleotides match TRBD1. Trimming took 3 bases from V and 5 from J; bases not matched to a gene: 5. Germline V gene data show CDR1 as KGHSH and CDR2 as LQKENI. The CDR3 is 15 residues long. The full variable domain, with the rest looked up from reference TRBV18 and TRBJ2-2, is NAGVMQNPRHLVRRRGQEARLRCSPMKGHSHVYWYRQLPEEGLKFMVYLQKENIIDESGMPKERFSAEFPKEGPSILRIQQVVRGDSAAYFCASSPGQGETGELFFGEGSRLTVL.

This clonotype was observed once. Being one base from a much bigger clone, this may be a read error. The rearrangement joins TRBV5-1 to TRBJ1-2; possibly TRBD1 for D (6 bases). CDR1 SGHRS and CDR2 YFSETQ come from the germline V gene. The CDR3 loop spans 15 amino acids. The V and J ends lost 5 bases and 3 bases respectively, with 17 bases between them. In nucleotides, the CDR3 is TGCGCCAGCAGATCCTCGACAGGAGATTACTATGGCTACACCTTC. It encodes CASRSSTGDYYGYTF. Full variable domain (missing parts from reference TRBV5-1 and TRBJ1-2): KAGVTQTPRYLIKTRGQQVTLSCSPISGHRSVSWYQQTPGQGLQFLFEYFSETQRNKGNFPGRFSGRQFSNSRSEMNVSTLELGDSALYLCASRSSTGDYYGYTFGSGTRLTVV.

Many counts were recorded for this clonotype. CDR3 residues: CASSFNSPGQETQYF. The CDR3 nucleotides read TGTGCCAGCAGTTTCAATTCCCCCGGCCAAGAGACCCAGTACTTC. The chain couples TRBV27 to TRBJ2-5, with D unresolved. The V gene lost 3 bases and the J gene lost 1 base, with 12 bases spanning the gap. The CDR3 length is 15 residues. Per germline, CDR1 MNHEY and CDR2 SMNVEV (reference sequence).

This clonotype was seen a handful of times. The chain carries TRBV12-3 or TRBV12-4 and TRBJ2-5; D may be TRBD1 (6 bases). V was pared by 6 bases and J by 5 bases, with 16 bases between. This CDR3 comprises 14 residues. The CDR3 is CASRKDGGLETQYF. Here the CDR3 DNA reads TGTGCCAGCAGAAAAGATGGGGGCCTGGAGACCCAGTACTTC.

The chain uses TRBV12-3 or TRBV12-4 and TRBJ1-2; 9 bases fit TRBD1. The junction had 13 bases not matched to a gene; V was cut back by 5 bases and J by 6 bases. The CDR3 loop spans 16 amino acids. CDR3 DNA: TGTGCCAGCAGTCCACAGGGGGCGATGGTGGAGAATGGCTACACCTTC. Translation: CASSPQGAMVENGYTF.

The table lists this clonotype with a few counts. The V gene is TRBV24-1, the J gene TRBJ1-5, with TRBD1 identical over 7 bases. There are 14 residues in the CDR3. Looked up from germline, CDR1 is KGHDR and CDR2 is SFDVKD. With V trimmed by 4 bases and J by 4 bases, 3 bases remained unmatched. This CDR3 reads CATSEGTENQPQHF. Here the CDR3 DNA reads TGTGCCACCAGTGAGGGGACAGAAAATCAGCCCCAGCATTTT.

This clonotype came up many times. The gene calls are TRBV27 and TRBJ2-5; 7 positions match TRBD2. V lost 6 bases to trimming and J lost 5 bases; unmatched junction nucleotides: 12. This CDR3 has 15 amino acids. CDR1 MNHEY and CDR2 SMNVEV come from the germline V gene (reference sequence). CDR3 protein: CASRRGRLSRETQYF. CDR3 in DNA: TGTGCCAGCAGGCGGGGGAGACTCAGCAGGGAGACCCAGTACTTC.

This clonotype was counted at least ten times. This chain joins TRBV6-2 or TRBV6-3 and TRBJ2-7; 8 positions match TRBD1. V was pared by 8 bases and J by 5 bases, with 5 bases of the junction left unmatched. CDR3 length: 12 residues. Germline values: CDR1 MNHEY, CDR2 SVGEGT. Here the CDR3 reads CASHGQGDEQYF. The CDR3 DNA reads TGTGCCAGCCATGGACAGGGCGACGAGCAGTACTTC.

This clonotype was recorded many times. This rearrangement joins TRBV6-5 to TRBJ1-6; D remains ambiguous. Germline-derived CDR1 and CDR2 are MNHEY and SVGAGI. Trimming stripped 2 bases from V and 5 bases from J, with 10 bases between. The CDR3 is made up of 15 amino acids. CDR3 residues: CASSYGGIDNSPLHF. In nucleotides, the CDR3 is TGTGCCAGCAGTTACGGTGGCATTGATAATTCACCCCTCCACTTT.

The chain joins TRBV25-1 to TRBJ1-3; D is unclear. In germline, CDR1 is MGHDK, CDR2 SYGVNS. Trimming pared 2 bases from V and 0 bases from J, leaving 5 bases between. This CDR3 has 14 amino acids. In DNA, the CDR3 is TGTGCCAGCAGTGAAATCAACTCTGGAAACACCATATATTTT. As protein: CASSEINSGNTIYF.

This chain connects TRBV2 to TRBJ2-7; D call uncertain. Looked up from germline, CDR1 is SNHLY and CDR2 is FYNNEI. V shed 6 bases and J shed 12 bases, with 18 bases lying between them. CDR3 length equals 12 residues. CDR3 DNA sequence: TGTGCCAGCAGGGCCACACTGACCGAACCGTACTTC. Its translation is CASRATLTEPYF.